The 9 T cell receptor beta chains presented below share a single source sample, sequenced in a study of glioma-infiltrating T cells. The iRepertoire nested amplicon-rescue multiplex PCR amplified TCR alpha and beta CDR3s from RNA. TCRdb itself ran the multiplex PCR reads through MiXCR, one entry per CDR3 protein. The sample includes about 130,000 distinct CDR3 sequences, about 25% of them seen just once. The sample consisted of glioma tissue, nonneoplastic brain tissue, or PBMCs (not recorded which). Every receptor here comes from a human donor with low-grade glioma or glioblastoma, undergoing nonglioma brain surgery, or in good health (not recorded which).

The chain employs TRBV11-3 and TRBJ1-1; no definite D call. The CDR3 extends over 13 amino acids. Germline-derived CDR1 and CDR2 are SGHNT and YENEEA. V lost 1 base and J 5 bases, leaving 8 bases between the germline ends. CDR3 in amino acids: CASSLVSGTEAFF. The DNA of the CDR3 is TGTGCCAGCAGCTTAGTTAGCGGGACTGAAGCTTTCTTT.

This clonotype was counted at least ten times. The chain is built from TRBV27 and TRBJ2-3; unclear D gene. Trimming took off 3 bases at V and 2 bases at J, with 9 bases between the two ends. Germline V lookup: CDR1 MNHEY, CDR2 SMNVEV (reference sequence). The CDR3 loop spans 14 amino acids. Here the CDR3 DNA reads TGTGCCAGCAGTTTTTTAAGGGACACAGATACGCAGTATTTT. It codes for CASSFLRDTDTQYF.

Concerning this clonotype itself: The junction differs from germline at one of its ends, possibly a read error. The CDR3 nucleotides are TGTGCCAGCTCTTCGGACCAAGAGGCCCAGTACTTC. Its protein is CASSSDQEAQYF. This chain connects TRBV18 to TRBJ2-5; D gene unclear. The CDR3 totals 12 residues. Germline CDR1 and CDR2: KGHSH and LQKENI.

Notes on this clonotype: A much larger clone differs by one base, so this may be a read error. The chain links TRBV20-1 to TRBJ2-5, with TRBD2 identical over 11 bases. The CDR3 length is 15 residues. Germline lookup yields CDR1 DFQATT and CDR2 SNEGSKA (reference sequence). In DNA form, the CDR3 reads TGCAGTGCAAGACTAGCGGGGATGTACCAAGAGGCCCAGTACTTC. Translating gives CSARLAGMYQEAQYF.

Many counts were recorded for this clonotype. V gene TRBV12-3 or TRBV12-4 combines with J gene TRBJ2-7, with D perhaps TRBD1 (6 bases). Trimming stripped 2 bases from V and 6 bases from J, with 14 bases between. The CDR3 consists of 14 residues. In DNA form, the CDR3 reads TGTGCCAGCAGTTTATCCCTAAGACAGGCCGAGCAGTACGTC. This translates into CASSLSLRQAEQYV.

Here the CDR3 DNA reads TGTGCCACCGGGGCAGGGGGGGGCTACAATGAGCAGTTCTTC. Its translation is CATGAGGGYNEQFF. The chain recombines TRBV15 with TRBJ2-1, with D possibly being TRBD1 or TRBD2 (7 bases each). CDR1 is LNHNV and CDR2 is YYDKDF in the germline V gene (reference sequence). The CDR3 is made up of 14 amino acids. V was trimmed by 8 bases and J by 3 bases, leaving 14 bases between them.

The chain recombines TRBV7-9 with TRBJ1-4; TRBD1 might be the D (5 bases). V gave up 5 bases and J gave up 0 bases, with 10 bases separating them. Looked up from germline, CDR1 is SEHNR and CDR2 is FQNEAQ (reference sequence). This CDR3 is built from 15 residues. The CDR3 loop reads CASSPARATNEKLFF. DNA for the CDR3: TGTGCCAGCAGCCCCGCCAGGGCAACTAATGAAAAACTGTTTTTT.

The rearrangement links TRBV4-1 to TRBJ2-1; no reliable D call. The CDR3 has 15 amino acids. V gave up 3 bases and J gave up 7 bases, with 16 bases separating them. Germline assignment: CDR1 MGHRA and CDR2 YSYEKL. The CDR3 protein is CASSQVGPKRNEQFF. The CDR3 bases are TGCGCCAGCAGCCAGGTCGGACCCAAAAGAAATGAGCAGTTCTTC.

In this sample, this clonotype turned up many times. The chain links TRBV18 to TRBJ2-3; 10 bases line up with TRBD2. The CDR3 contains 16 residues. Looked up from germline, CDR1 is KGHSH and CDR2 is LQKENI. Trimming at V came to 0 bases and at J to 1 base, leaving 1 base not matched to a gene. For the CDR3, the DNA is TGTGCCAGCTCACCACCCCTAGCGGGGGGCACAGATACGCAGTATTTT. Amino acids: CASSPPLAGGTDTQYF.